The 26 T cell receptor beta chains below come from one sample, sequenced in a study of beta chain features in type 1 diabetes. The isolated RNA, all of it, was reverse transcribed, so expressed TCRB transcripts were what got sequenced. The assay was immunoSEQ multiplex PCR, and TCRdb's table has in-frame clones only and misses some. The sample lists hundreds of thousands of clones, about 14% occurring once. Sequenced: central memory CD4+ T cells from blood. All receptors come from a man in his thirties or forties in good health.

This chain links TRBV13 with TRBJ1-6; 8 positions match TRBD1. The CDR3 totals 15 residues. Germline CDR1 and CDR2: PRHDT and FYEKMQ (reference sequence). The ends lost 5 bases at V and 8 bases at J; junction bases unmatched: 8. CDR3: CASSRRGLLDSPLHF. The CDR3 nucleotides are TGTGCCAGCAGCCGCAGGGGGCTGCTGGATTCACCCCTCCACTTT.

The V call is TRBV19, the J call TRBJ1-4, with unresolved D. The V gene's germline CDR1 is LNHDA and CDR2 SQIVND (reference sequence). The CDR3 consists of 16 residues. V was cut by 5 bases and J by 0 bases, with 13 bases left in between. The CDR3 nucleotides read TGTGCCAGTAGTCACGCCCTGAGTTCAACTAATGAAAAACTGTTTTTT. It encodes CASSHALSSTNEKLFF. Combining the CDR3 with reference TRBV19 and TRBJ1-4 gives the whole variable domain DGGITQSPKYLFRKEGQNVTLSCEQNLNHDAMYWYRQDPGQGLRLIYYSQIVNDFQKGDIAEGYSVSREKKESFPLTVTSAQKNPTAFYLCASSHALSSTNEKLFFGSGTQLSVL.

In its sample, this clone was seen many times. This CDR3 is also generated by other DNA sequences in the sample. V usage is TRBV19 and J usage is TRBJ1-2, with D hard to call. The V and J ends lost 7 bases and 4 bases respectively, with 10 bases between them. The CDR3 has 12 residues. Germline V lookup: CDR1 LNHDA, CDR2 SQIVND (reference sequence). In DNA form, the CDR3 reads TGTGCCAGTAAGTCCCAGTCCTATGGCTACACCTTC. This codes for CASKSQSYGYTF.

The CDR3 protein is CSVAAAQETQYF. CDR3 DNA sequence: TGCAGCGTTGCGGCGGCGCAAGAGACCCAGTACTTC. The rearrangement uses TRBV29-1 and TRBJ2-5; D remains ambiguous. The CDR3 is 12 amino acids. Deletions cut 4 bases from V and 2 bases from J, with 8 bases between. Germline assignment: CDR1 SQVTM and CDR2 ANQGSEA.

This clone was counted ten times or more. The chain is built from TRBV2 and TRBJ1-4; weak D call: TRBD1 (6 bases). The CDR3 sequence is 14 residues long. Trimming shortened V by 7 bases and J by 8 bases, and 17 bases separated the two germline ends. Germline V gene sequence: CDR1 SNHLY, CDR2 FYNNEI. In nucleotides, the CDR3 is TGTGCCAGCAAACGCTCGGACAGATCCGAAAAACTGTTTTTT. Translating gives CASKRSDRSEKLFF.

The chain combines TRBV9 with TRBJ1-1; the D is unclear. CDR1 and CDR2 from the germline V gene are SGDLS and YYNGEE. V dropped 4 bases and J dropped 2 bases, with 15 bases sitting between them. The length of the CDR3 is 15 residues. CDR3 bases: TGTGCCAGCAGCCCCAGTGCTAGGGAAAACACTGAAGCTTTCTTT. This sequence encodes CASSPSARENTEAFF.

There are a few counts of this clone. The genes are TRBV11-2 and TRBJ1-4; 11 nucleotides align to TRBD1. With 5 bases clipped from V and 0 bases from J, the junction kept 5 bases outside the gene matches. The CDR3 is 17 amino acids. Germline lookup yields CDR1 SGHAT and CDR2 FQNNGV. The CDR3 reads CASSDGTGGSTNEKLFF. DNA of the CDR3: TGTGCCAGCAGCGACGGGACAGGGGGGTCAACTAATGAAAAACTGTTTTTT.

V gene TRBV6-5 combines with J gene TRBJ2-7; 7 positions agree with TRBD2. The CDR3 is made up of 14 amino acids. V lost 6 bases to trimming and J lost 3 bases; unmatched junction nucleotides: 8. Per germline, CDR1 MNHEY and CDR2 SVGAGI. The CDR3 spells CASSSRGLGYEQYF. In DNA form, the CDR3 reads TGTGCCAGCAGCAGCCGAGGACTAGGCTACGAGCAGTACTTC.

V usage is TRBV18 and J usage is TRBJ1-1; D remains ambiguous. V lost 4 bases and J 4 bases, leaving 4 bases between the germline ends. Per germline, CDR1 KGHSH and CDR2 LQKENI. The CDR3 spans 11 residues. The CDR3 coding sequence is TGTGCCAGCTCACAGGGCACTGAAGCTTTCTTT. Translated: CASSQGTEAFF.

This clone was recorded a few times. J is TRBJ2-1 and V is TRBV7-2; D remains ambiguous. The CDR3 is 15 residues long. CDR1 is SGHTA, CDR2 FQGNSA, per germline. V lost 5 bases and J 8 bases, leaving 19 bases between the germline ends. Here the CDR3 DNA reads TGTGCCAGCAGCCGACAATCTGGGTCCGGGTATGAGCAGTTCTTC. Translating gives CASSRQSGSGYEQFF.

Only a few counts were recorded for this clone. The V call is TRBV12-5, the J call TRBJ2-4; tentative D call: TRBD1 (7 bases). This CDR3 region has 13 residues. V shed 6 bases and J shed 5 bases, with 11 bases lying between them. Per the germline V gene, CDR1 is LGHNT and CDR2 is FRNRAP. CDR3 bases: TGTGCTAGTGGGGCCAGGGGGGAAAACATTCAGTACTTC. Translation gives CASGARGENIQYF.

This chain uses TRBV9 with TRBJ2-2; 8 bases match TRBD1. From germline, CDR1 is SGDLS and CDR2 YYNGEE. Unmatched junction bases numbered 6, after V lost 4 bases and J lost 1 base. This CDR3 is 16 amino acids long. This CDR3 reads CASSWTDRENTGELFF. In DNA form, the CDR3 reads TGTGCCAGCAGCTGGACGGACAGGGAGAACACCGGGGAGCTGTTTTTT.

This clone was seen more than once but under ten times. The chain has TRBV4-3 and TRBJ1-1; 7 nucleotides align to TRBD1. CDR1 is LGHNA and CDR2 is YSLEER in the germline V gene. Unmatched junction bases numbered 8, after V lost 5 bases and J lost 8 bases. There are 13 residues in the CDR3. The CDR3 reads CASSRSRGQEAFF. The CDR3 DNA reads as TGCGCCAGCAGCAGAAGTAGGGGACAGGAAGCTTTCTTT.

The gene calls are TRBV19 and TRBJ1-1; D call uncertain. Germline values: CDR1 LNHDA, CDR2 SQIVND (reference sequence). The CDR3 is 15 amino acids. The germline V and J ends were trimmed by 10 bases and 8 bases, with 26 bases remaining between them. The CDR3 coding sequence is TGTGCCACCACGTCCGGTCGGGGAACCTTGGGGGAAGCTTTCTTT. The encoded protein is CATTSGRGTLGEAFF.

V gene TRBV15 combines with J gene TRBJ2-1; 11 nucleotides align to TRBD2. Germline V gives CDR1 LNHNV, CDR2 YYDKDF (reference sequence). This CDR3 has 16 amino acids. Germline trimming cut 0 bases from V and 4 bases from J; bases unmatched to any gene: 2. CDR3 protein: CATSREGTSGYNEQFF. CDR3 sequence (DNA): TGTGCCACCAGCAGAGAAGGGACTAGCGGATACAATGAGCAGTTCTTC.

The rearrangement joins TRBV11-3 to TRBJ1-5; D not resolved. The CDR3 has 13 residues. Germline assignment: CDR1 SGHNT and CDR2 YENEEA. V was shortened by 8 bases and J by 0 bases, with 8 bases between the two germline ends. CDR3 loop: CASRVNSNQPQHF. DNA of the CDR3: TGTGCCAGCCGCGTGAATAGCAATCAGCCCCAGCATTTT.

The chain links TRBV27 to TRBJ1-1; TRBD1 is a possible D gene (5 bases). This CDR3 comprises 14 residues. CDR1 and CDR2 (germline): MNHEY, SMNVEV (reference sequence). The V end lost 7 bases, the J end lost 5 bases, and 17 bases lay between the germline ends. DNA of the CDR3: TGTGCCAGCACCCGGGACGGGACTCGTACTGAAGCTTTCTTT. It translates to CASTRDGTRTEAFF.

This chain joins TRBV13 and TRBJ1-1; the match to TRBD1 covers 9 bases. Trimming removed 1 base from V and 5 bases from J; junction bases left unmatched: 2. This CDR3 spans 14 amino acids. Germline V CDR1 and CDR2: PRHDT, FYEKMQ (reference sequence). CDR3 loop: CASSLDRGQTEAFF. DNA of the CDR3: TGTGCCAGCAGCTTAGACAGGGGGCAAACTGAAGCTTTCTTT.

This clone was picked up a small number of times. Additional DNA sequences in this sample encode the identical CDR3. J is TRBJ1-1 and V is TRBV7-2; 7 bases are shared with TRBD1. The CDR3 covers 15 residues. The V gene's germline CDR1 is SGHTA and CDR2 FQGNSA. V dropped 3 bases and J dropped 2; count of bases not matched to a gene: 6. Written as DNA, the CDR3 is TGTGCCAGCAGCTTCGGGGGGACAGTAAACACTGAAGCTTTCTTT. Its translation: CASSFGGTVNTEAFF.

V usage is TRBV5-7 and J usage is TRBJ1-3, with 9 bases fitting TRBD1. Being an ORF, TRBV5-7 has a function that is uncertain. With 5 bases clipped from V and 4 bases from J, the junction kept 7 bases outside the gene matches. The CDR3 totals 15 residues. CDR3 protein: CASSLDRGTGNTIYF. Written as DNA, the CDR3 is TGTGCCAGCAGTCTCGACAGGGGGACAGGAAACACCATATATTTT.

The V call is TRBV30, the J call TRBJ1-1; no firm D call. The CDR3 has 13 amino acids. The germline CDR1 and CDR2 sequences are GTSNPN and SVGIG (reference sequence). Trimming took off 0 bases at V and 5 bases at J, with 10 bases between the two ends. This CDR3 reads CAWSVSSLTEAFF. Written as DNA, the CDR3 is TGTGCCTGGAGTGTAAGCAGCCTGACTGAAGCTTTCTTT.

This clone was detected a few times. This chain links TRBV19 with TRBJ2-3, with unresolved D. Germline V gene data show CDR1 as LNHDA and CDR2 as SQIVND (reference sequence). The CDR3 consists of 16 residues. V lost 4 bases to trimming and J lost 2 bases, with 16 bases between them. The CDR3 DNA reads TGTGCCAGTAGTAAGGTAGCCCAAGGTTTCACAGATACGCAGTATTTT. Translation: CASSKVAQGFTDTQYF.

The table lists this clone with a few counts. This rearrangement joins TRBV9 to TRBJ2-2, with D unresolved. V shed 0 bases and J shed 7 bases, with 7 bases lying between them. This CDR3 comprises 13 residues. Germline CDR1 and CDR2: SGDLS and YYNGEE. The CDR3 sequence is CASSVAPLGELFF. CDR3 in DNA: TGTGCCAGCAGCGTAGCTCCTCTCGGGGAGCTGTTTTTT.

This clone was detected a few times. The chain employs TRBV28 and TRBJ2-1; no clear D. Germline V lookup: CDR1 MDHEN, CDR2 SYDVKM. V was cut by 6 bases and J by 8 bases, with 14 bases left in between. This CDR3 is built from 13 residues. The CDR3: CASSAFTAHEQFF. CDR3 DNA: TGTGCCAGCAGCGCCTTCACAGCACATGAGCAGTTCTTC.

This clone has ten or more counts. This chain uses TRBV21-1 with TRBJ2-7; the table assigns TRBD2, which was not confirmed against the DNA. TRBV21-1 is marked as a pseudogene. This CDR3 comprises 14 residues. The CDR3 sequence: CASRGGEYSYEQYV. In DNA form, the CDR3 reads TGTGCCAGCAGAGGGGGGGAATACAGTTACGAGCAGTACGTC.

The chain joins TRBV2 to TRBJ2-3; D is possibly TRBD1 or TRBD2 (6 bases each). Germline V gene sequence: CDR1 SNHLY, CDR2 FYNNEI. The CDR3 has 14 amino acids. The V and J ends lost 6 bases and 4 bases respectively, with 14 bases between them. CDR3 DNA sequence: TGTGCCAGCAGGGGGGGCCAGGGGTCAGATACGCAGTATTTT. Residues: CASRGGQGSDTQYF. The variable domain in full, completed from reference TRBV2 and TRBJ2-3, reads EPEVTQTPSHQVTQMGQEVILRCVPISNHLYFYWYRQILGQKVEFLVSFYNNEISEKSEIFDDQFSVERPDGSNFTLKIRSTKLEDSAMYFCASRGGQGSDTQYFGPGTRLTVL.